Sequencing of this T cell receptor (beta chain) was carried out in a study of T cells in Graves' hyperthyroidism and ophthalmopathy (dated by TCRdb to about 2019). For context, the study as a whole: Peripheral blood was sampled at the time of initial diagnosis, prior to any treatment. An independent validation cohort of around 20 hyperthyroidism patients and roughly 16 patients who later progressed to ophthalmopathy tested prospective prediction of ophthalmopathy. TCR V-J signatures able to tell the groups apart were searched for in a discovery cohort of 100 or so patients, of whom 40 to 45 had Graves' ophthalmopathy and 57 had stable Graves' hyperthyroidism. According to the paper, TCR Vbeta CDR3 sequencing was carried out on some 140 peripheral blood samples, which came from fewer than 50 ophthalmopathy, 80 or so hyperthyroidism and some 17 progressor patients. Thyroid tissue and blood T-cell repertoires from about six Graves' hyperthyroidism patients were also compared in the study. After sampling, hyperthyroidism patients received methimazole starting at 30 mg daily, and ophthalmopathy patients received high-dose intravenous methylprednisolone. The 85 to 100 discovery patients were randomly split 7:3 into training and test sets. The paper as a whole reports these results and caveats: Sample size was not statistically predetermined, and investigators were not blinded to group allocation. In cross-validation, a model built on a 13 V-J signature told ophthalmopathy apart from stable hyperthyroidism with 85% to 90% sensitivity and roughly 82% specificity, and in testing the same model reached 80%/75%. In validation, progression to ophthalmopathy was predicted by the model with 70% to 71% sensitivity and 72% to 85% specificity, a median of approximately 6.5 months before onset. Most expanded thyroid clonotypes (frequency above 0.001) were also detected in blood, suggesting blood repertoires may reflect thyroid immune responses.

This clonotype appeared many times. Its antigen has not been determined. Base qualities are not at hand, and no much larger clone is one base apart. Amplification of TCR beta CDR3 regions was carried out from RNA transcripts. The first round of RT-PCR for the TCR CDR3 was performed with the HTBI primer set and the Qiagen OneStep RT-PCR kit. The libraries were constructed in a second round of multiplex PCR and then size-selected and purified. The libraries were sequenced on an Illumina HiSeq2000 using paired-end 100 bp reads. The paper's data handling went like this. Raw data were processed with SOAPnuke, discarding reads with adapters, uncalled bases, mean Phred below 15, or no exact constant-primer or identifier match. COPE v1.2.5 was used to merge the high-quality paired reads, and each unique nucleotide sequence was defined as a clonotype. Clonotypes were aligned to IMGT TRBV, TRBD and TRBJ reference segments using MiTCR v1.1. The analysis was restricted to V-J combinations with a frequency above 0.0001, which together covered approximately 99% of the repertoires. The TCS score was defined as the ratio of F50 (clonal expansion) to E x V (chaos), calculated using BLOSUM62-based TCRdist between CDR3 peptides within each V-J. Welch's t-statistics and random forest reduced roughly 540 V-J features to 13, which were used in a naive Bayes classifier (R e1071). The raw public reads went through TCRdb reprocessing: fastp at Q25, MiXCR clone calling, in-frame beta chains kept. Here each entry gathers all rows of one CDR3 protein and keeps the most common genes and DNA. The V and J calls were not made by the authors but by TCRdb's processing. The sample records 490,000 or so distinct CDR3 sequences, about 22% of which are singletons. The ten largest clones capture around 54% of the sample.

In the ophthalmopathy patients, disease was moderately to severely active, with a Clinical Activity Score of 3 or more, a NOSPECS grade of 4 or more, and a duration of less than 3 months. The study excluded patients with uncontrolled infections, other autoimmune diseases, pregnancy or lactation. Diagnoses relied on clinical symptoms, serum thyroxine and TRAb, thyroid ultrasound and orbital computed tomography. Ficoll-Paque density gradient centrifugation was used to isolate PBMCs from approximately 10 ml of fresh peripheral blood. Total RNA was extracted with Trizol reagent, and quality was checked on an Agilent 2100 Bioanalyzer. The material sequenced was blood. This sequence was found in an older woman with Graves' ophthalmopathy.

The nucleotide sequence is given as TGTGCCAGCGGGGGACTAGCGGGAAACACCGGGGAGCTGTTTTTT. Its protein reads: CASGGLAGNTGELFF. The chain is encoded by TRBV28 joined to TRBJ2-2, with 13 bases aligning to TRBD2. After removal of 8 bases from V and 2 bases from J, the junction retains 2 bases not matched to a gene. From the cysteine through the phenylalanine, the CDR3 covers 15 amino acids. The DNA shown is the 45-base CDR3, in frame from base 1. Looking up the germline V gene yields CDR1 MDHEN and CDR2 SYDVKM.